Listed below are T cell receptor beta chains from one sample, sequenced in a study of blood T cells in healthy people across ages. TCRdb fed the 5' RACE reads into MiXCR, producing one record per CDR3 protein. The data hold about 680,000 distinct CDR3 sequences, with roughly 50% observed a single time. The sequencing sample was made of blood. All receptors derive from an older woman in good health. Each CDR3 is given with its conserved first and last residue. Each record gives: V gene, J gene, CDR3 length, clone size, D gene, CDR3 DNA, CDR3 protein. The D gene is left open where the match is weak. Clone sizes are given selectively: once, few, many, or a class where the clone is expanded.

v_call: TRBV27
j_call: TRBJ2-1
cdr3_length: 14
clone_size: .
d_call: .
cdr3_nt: TGTGCCAGCAGTTTCGGCGGGCCGTACAATGAGCAGTTCTTC
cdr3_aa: CASSFGGPYNEQFF

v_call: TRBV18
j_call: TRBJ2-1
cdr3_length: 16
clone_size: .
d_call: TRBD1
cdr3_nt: TGTGCCAGCTCACCTTACACTCTAACAGGGGATGGTGAGCAGTTCTTC
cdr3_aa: CASSPYTLTGDGEQFF

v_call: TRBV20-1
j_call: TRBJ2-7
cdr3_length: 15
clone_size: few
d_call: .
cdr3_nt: TGCAGTCTCACAGATTGGAGGGCCCAGAGGAACGAGCAGTACTTC
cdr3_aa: CSLTDWRAQRNEQYF

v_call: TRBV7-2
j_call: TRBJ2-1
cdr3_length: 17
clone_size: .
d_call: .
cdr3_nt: TGTGCCAGCAGCTTAGTCGGGTCTAGCGCACAATACAATGAGCAGTTCTTC
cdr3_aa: CASSLVGSSAQYNEQFF

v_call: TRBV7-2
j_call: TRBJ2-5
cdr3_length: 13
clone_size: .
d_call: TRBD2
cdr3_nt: TGTGCCAGCAGCGTAGCACCACCGGGACTAGAGTACTTC
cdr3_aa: CASSVAPPGLEYF

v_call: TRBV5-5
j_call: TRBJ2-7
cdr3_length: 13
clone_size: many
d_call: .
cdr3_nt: TGTGCCAGCAGTTCCCCACATGCCTACGAGCAGTACTTC
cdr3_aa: CASSSPHAYEQYF

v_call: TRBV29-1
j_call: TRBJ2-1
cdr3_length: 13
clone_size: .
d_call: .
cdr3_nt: TGCAGCTCGTGGAGGGAGGAGTACAATGAGCAGTTCTTC
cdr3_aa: CSSWREEYNEQFF

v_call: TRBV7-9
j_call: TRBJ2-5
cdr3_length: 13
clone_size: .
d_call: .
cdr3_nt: TGTGCCAGCAGCTGGGGACGGAGCAATGAGCAGTACTTC
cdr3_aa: CASSWGRSNEQYF

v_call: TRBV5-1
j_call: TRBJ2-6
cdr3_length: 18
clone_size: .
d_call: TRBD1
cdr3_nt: TGCGCCAGCAGCTTGTTTGGACAGGAATGGAAGGGGGCCAACGTCCTGACTTTC
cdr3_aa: CASSLFGQEWKGANVLTF

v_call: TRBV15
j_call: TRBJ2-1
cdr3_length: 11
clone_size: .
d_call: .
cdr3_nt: TGTGCAACCGAGGAAGACAATGAGCAGTTCTTC
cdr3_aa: CATEEDNEQFF

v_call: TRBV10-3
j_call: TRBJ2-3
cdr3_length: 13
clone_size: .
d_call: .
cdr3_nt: TGTGCCATCGGGGGAAGTAGCACAGATACGCAGTATTTT
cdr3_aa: CAIGGSSTDTQYF

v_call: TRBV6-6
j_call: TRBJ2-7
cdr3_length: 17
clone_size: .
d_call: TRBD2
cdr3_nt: TGTGCCAGCAGTTACTCGACTAGCGGGGACAGCTCCTACGAGCAGTACTTC
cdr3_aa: CASSYSTSGDSSYEQYF

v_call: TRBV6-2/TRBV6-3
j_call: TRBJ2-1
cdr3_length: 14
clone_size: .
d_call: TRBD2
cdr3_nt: TGTGCCAGCCAAACTAGCGGCTCCTACAATGAGCAGTTCTTC
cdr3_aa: CASQTSGSYNEQFF

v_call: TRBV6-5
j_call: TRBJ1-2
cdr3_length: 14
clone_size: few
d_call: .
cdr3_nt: TGTGCCAGCAGCCTAAGGACAGAGGGGCATGGCTACACCTTC
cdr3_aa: CASSLRTEGHGYTF

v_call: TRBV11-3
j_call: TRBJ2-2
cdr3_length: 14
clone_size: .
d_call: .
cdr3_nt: TGTGCCAGCAGCTTAGGACCCCTCACCGGGGAGCTGTTTTTT
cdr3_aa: CASSLGPLTGELFF

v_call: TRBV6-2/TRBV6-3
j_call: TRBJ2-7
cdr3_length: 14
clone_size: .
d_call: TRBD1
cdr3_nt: TGTGCCAGTACACGGACAGGGCGGCCCTACGAGCAGTACTTC
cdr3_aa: CASTRTGRPYEQYF

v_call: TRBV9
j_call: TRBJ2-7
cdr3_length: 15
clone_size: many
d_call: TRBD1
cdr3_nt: TGTGCCAGCAGCGAATCCGGGACAGGGCTGTACGAGCAGTACTTC
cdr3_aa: CASSESGTGLYEQYF

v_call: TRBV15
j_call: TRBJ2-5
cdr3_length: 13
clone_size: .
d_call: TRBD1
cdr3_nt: TGTGCCTCCCGGACAGGTCTGGGGAATGAGCAGTACTTC
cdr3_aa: CASRTGLGNEQYF

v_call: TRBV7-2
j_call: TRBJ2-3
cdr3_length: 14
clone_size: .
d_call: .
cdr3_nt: TGTGCCAGCAGCTTAACTCGCGTCCGCGATACGCAGTATTTT
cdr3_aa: CASSLTRVRDTQYF

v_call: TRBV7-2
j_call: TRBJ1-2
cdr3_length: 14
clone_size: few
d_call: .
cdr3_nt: TGTGCCAGCAGCCTAGGACGTTGGTCCTATGGCTACACCTTC
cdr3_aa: CASSLGRWSYGYTF

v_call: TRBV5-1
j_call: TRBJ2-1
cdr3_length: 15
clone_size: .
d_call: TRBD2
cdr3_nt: TGCGCCAGCAGCGCACTAGCGGGACGGGTCGATGAGCAGTTCTTC
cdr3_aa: CASSALAGRVDEQFF

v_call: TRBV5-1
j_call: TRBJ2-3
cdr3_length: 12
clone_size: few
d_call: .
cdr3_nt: TGCGCCAGCAGCCACCCGGGTAGTGCGCAGTATTTT
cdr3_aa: CASSHPGSAQYF

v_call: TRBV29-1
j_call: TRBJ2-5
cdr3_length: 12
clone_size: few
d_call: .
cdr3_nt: TGCAGCGTTGGTTCCCACGACAGCCGGCAGTACTTC
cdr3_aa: CSVGSHDSRQYF

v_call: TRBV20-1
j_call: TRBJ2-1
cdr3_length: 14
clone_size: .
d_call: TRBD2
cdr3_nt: TGCAGTGCTAGCGCTCCAGGCGGGAGCCCTGAGCAGTTCTTC
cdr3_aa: CSASAPGGSPEQFF

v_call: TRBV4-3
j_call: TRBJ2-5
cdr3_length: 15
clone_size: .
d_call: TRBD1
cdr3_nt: TGCGCCAGCAGCCACCGGACAGGTCGCGAAGAGACCCAGTACTTC
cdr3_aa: CASSHRTGREETQYF

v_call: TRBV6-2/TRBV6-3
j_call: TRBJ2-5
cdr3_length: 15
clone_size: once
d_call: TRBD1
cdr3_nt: TGTGCCAGCAGTTACCGGGACAGGATCTTGAACGAACAGTACTTC
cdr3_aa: CASSYRDRILNEQYF

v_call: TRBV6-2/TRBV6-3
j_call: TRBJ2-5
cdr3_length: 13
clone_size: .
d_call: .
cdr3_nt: TGTGCCAGCAGAAGAGGGCTGAAAGAGACCCAGTACTTC
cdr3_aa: CASRRGLKETQYF

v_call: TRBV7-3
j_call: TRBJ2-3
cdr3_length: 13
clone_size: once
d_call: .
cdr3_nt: TGTGCCAGCAGCCCCCCTAGCTCGGATACGCAGTATTTT
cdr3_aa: CASSPPSSDTQYF

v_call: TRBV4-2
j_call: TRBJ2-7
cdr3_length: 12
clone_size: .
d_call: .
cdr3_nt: TGTGCCAGCAGCCAAGTTCTCGACGAGCAGTACTTC
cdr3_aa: CASSQVLDEQYF

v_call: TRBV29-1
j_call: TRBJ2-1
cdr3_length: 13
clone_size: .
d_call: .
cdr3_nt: TGCAGCGTTGTTGAGGGAGGCCCCAATGAGCAGTTCTTC
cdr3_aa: CSVVEGGPNEQFF

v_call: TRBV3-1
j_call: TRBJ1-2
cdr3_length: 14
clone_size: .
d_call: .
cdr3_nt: TGTGCCAGCAGCCAAGAGGTTGGCTCCTATGGCTACACCTTC
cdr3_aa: CASSQEVGSYGYTF

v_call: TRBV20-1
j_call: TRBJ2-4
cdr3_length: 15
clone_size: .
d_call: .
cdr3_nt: TGCAGTGCTACCTCGCCGACAGTGTTTGCAAACATTCAGTACTTC
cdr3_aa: CSATSPTVFANIQYF

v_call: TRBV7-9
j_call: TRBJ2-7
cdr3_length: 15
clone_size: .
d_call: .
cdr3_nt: TGTGCCAGCAGCTTAGGGTCCACTAGTTCCTACGAGCAGTACTTC
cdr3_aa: CASSLGSTSSYEQYF

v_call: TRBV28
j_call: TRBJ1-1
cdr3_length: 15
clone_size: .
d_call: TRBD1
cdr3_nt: TGTGCCAGCAGATCCGGGACAGGAGCCGGCACTGAAGCTTTCTTT
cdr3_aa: CASRSGTGAGTEAFF

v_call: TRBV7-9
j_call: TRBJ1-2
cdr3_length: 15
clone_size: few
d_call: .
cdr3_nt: TGTGCCAGCAGCTTAGTGTACGGGACACCATATGGCTACACCTTC
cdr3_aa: CASSLVYGTPYGYTF

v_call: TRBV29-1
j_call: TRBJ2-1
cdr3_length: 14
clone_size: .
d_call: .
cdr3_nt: TGCAGCGTTGAAGCGAGAACTTCCTACAATGAGCAGTTCTTC
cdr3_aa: CSVEARTSYNEQFF

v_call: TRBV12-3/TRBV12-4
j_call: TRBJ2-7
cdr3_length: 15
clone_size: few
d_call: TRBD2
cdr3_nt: TGTGCCAGCACCGACGGACTAGCGAGCTCCTACGAGCAGTACTTC
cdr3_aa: CASTDGLASSYEQYF

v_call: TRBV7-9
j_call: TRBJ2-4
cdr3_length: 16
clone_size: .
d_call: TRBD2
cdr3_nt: TGTGCCAGCAGCGCCGGACTAGCGGGAGGGCTGGGCATTCAGTACTTC
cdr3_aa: CASSAGLAGGLGIQYF

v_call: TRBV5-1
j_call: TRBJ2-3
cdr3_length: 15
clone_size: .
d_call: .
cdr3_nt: TGCGCCAGCAGCTGGGCCCGGCCCAACCCAGATACGCAGTATTTT
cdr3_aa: CASSWARPNPDTQYF

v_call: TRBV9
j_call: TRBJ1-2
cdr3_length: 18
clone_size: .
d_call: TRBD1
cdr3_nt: TGTGCCAGCAGCGCATTCCGGGACAGGGGCGTGCCCAACTATGGCTACACCTTC
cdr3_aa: CASSAFRDRGVPNYGYTF

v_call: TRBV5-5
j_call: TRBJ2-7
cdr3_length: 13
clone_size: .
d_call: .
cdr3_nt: TGTGCCAGCAGTGTTTACACCTCGGGCGAGCAGTACTTC
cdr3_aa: CASSVYTSGEQYF

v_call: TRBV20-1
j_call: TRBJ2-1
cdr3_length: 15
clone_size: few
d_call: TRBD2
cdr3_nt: TGCAGTGCTAGAGGCCTAGCGGGATACGGCGGTGAGCAGTTCTTC
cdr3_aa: CSARGLAGYGGEQFF

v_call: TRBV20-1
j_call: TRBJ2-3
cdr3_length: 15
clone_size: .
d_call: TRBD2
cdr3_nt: TGCAGTGCCACCAGCGGGACTACCCACACAGATACGCAGTATTTT
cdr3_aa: CSATSGTTHTDTQYF

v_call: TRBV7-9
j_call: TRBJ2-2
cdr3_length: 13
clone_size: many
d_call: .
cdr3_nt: TGTGCCAGCCCACGGGTCGTAACCGGGGAGCTGTTTTTT
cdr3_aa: CASPRVVTGELFF

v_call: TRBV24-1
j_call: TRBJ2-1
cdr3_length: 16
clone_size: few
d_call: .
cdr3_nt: TGTGCCACCAGTGTCTTCGACGGCGGCTCCTACAATGAGCAGTTCTTC
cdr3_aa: CATSVFDGGSYNEQFF

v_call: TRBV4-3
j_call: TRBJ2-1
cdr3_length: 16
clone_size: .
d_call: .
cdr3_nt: TGCGCCAGCAGCCAAGATTTGGGGGATTCCTACAATGAGCAGTTCTTC
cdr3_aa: CASSQDLGDSYNEQFF

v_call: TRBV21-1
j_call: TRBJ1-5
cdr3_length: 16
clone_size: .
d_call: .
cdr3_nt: TGTGCCAGCAGCGACCATGGGACAGGGGGTTATCAGCCCCAGCATTTT
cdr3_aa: CASSDHGTGGYQPQHF

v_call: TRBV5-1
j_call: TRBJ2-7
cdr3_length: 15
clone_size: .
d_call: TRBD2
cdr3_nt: TGCGTCAGCAGCCCTGGACTAAGCGGGAACTACGAGCAGTACTTC
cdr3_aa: CVSSPGLSGNYEQYF

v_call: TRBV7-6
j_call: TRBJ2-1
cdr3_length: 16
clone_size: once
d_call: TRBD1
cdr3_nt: TGTGCCAGCAGCTCTCGTCGGGGACAGGGCATCAATGAGCAGTTCTTC
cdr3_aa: CASSSRRGQGINEQFF

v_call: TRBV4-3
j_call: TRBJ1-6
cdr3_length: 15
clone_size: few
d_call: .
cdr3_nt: TGCGCCAGCAGCCAAGAGTCTGGGCAGAATTCACCCCTCCACTTT
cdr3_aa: CASSQESGQNSPLHF

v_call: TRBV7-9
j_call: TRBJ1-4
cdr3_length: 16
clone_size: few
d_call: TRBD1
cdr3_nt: TGTGCCAGCAGCTTATGGTCGGGACAGGGGGCAGTTGAACTGTTTTTT
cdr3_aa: CASSLWSGQGAVELFF

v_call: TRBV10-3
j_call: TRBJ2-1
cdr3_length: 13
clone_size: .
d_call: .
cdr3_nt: TGTGCCATCAGGAGTGGGGTCGACAATGAGCAGTTCTTC
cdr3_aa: CAIRSGVDNEQFF

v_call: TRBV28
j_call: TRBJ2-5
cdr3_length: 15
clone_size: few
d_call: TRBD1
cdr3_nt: TGTGCCAGCAGTCCGCTACAGGGGGCGCAGGAGACCCAGTACTTC
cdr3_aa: CASSPLQGAQETQYF

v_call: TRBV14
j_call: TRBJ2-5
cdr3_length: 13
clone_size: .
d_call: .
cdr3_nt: TGTACCAGCAGCCGCTCTGTCCAGGAGACCCAGTACTTC
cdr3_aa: CTSSRSVQETQYF

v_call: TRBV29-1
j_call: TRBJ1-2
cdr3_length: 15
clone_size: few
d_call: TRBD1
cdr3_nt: TGCAACGCGCACATCCAGGGGGGACTGGGCTATGGCTACACCTTC
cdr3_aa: CNAHIQGGLGYGYTF